One T cell receptor beta chain is described in this entry. The sample carries other DNA sequences with the same CDR3. Germline V gene sequence: CDR1 SGHDT, CDR2 YYEEEE. CDR3 length equals 15 residues. Deletions cut 0 bases from V and 0 bases from J, with 8 bases between. This record comes from a study of cytomegalovirus exposure and HLA in healthy donors. Primers included in the PCR were 60 Vbeta and 13 Jbeta primers. Data came from immunoSEQ multiplex PCR; TCRdb stores just in-frame clones and leaves some out. The table records around 200,000 clones, roughly 78% of them present only once. This chain connects TRBV5-6 to TRBJ2-3, with a possible D match to TRBD2 (6 bases). This clonotype was sampled from a woman aged 30 to 39 in good health and CMV-seropositive. The specimen was PBMCs. The CDR3 DNA reads as TGTGCCAGCAGCTTGGCGGGGACTAGCACAGATACGCAGTATTTT. It specifies CASSLAGTSTDTQYF.